This T cell receptor (beta chain) was sequenced in a study of shared clonotypes between healthy human individuals. Study background: Three plates each covered CD4 naive and memory; CD8 naive two, CD8 memory one.

As concerns this clone: Antigen specificity is unknown.

Study-wide findings and caveats: The naive CD4 repertoires of a handful of donors were compared, and about 5% of clonotypes were shared.

TCRdb's table, derived via immunoSEQ multiplex PCR, lists solely in-frame clones and lacks some. The sample gives 700,000 to 950,000 clones, 90% to 97% of which show up once; 0.2% to 0.25% is in the top ten. CD8 cells classed as naive were CD45RO-negative and positively selected for CCR7, excluding terminally differentiated effector memory CD45RA+ cells. The CDR3 sequence is 13 residues long. The germline V gene has CDR1 MNHEY and CDR2 SMNVEV (reference sequence). V lost 7 bases and J lost 3, with 9 bases in between. The receptor was isolated from a man in his thirties or forties in good health. Specimen: naive CD8+ T cells sorted from blood. The rearrangement uses TRBV27 and TRBJ2-2; no reliable D call. CDR3: CASIQWDTGELFF. DNA of the CDR3: TGTGCCAGCATACAGTGGGACACCGGGGAGCTGTTTTTT.